Listed here are 9 T cell receptor beta chains from one sample, sequenced in a study of CD8+CD57+ T cells in acquired aplastic anemia. Researchers used genomic DNA as the template to profile TCR beta VDJ and CDR3. MiXCR, applied by TCRdb to the reads, yields one record per CDR3 protein. The data show approximately 120,000 distinct CDR3 sequences, 40% seen once. Patients selected for sequencing had displayed CD8+CD57+ cell expansion by flow cytometry. Sample: sorted CD4+, CD8+, or CD8+CD57+ T cells (not recorded which) from PBMCs. These receptors came from a human donor with aplastic anemia.

This sequence joins TRBV5-1 and TRBJ1-6, with TRBD1 matching 8 bases. The CDR3 length is 15 residues. Germline values: CDR1 SGHRS, CDR2 YFSETQ. V was pared by 0 bases and J by 10 bases, with 6 bases of the junction left unmatched. DNA of the CDR3: TGCGCCAGCAGCTTGGACCAGGGGGCCGGGTCACCCCTCCACTTT. It is translated as CASSLDQGAGSPLHF.

This clonotype appeared many times. The chain links TRBV2 to TRBJ1-5; tentative D call: TRBD1 (5 bases). CDR1 SNHLY and CDR2 FYNNEI come from the germline V gene. The CDR3 length is 14 residues. Trimming left V 7 bases short and J 0 bases short, with 10 bases between. This CDR3 reads CASKLGGSNQPQHF. CDR3 bases: TGTGCCAGCAAGTTGGGGGGTAGCAATCAGCCCCAGCATTTT.

This clonotype was seen repeatedly, ten times or more. The chain joins TRBV12-3 or TRBV12-4 to TRBJ2-1, with D uncertain. CDR3 length: 12 amino acids. Trimming stripped 5 bases from V and 8 bases from J, with 10 bases between. CDR3 protein: CASSQLGYEQFF. CDR3 DNA: TGTGCCAGCAGTCAATTGGGGTATGAGCAGTTCTTC.

About this clonotype itself: The final CDR3 position lacks the conserved phenylalanine or tryptophan, pointing to a likely read error. The rearrangement links TRBV14 to TRBJ2-3; no reliable D call. The CDR3 runs 15 residues. CDR1 and CDR2 (germline): SGHDN, FVKESK. The V and J ends lost 1 base and 0 bases respectively, with 8 bases between them. CDR3 nucleotide sequence: TGTGCCAGCAGCCAAGTTGGGCCGAGCACAGATACGCAGTATTCT. Translating gives CASSQVGPSTDTQYS.

This clonotype was seen repeatedly, ten times or more. In DNA, the CDR3 is TGTGCCACCAGTGACCCCTCTGGAAACACCATATATTTT. This codes for CATSDPSGNTIYF. The rearrangement joins TRBV24-1 to TRBJ1-3; D is ambiguous. Between the trimmed V and J ends, which lost 4 bases and 0 bases, there was a span of 3 bases. The CDR3 consists of 13 residues. Germline V gives CDR1 KGHDR, CDR2 SFDVKD.

This chain joins TRBV18 and TRBJ2-3, with TRBD1 as a possible D gene (5 bases). V lost 3 bases and J lost 3, with 10 bases in between. The CDR3 has 14 amino acids. Germline-derived CDR1 and CDR2 are KGHSH and LQKENI. DNA of the CDR3: TGTGCCAGCTCACCTCTGGGGCGTACAGATACGCAGTATTTT. It encodes CASSPLGRTDTQYF.

This clonotype was found many times. The rearrangement joins TRBV7-2 to TRBJ2-1; 15 bases fit TRBD2. Trimming took 4 bases from V and 10 from J; bases not matched to a gene: 5. This CDR3 contains 15 residues. Looked up from germline, CDR1 is SGHTA and CDR2 is FQGNSA. The CDR3, as DNA: TGTGCCAGCAGCTCTGGACTAGCGGGGGGGTGGGAGCAGTTCTTC. It is translated as CASSSGLAGGWEQFF.

This clonotype occurred many times. V and J are TRBV11-2 and TRBJ1-2; TRBD1 might be the D (5 bases). The CDR3 loop spans 16 amino acids. The V end lost 2 bases, the J end lost 0 bases, and 13 bases lay between the germline ends. In germline, CDR1 is SGHAT, CDR2 FQNNGV. In DNA form, the CDR3 reads TGTGCCAGCAGCTTATCAGGGCGTTTCTCTAACTATGGCTACACCTTC. Translated: CASSLSGRFSNYGYTF.

The chain combines TRBV10-3 with TRBJ2-7, with D possibly matching TRBD1 (6 bases). This CDR3 contains 15 residues. Germline CDR1 ENHRY, CDR2 SYGVKD. V lost 6 bases to trimming and J lost 3 bases, with 18 bases between them. The CDR3 nucleotides read TGTGCCATCAGCCCGCAACTTACAGGGTTCTACGAGCAGTACTTC. Translating gives CAISPQLTGFYEQYF.